Below are 11 T cell receptor beta chains sequenced from a single sample in a study of response to subunit inactivated influenza vaccine. TCRdb re-analysed the RT-PCR reads in MiXCR, keeping a single row per CDR3 protein. There are about 540,000 distinct CDR3 sequences in the sample; around 25% occur only once, and 2.8% lies in the top ten. The sample was also reused in another study, on T cells expressing NK-cell markers. From that second work: It was by 5'RACE template switching with UMIs that TCR beta cDNA was made.

Material: CD4+ T cells sorted from PBMCs, obtained 11 to 12 days after vaccination. The receptors stem from a man in his fifties or sixties who received an inactivated influenza vaccine.

In this sample, this clonotype turned up a few times. The rearrangement links TRBV29-1 to TRBJ1-4; a possible D gene is TRBD1 (5 bases). This CDR3 comprises 14 residues. The germline V and J ends were trimmed by 4 bases and 4 bases, with 13 bases remaining between them. The V gene's germline CDR1 is SQVTM and CDR2 ANQGSEA. Here the CDR3 DNA reads TGCAGCGTTGTTGGGGCTGAGAATAATGAAAAACTGTTTTTT. As protein: CSVVGAENNEKLFF.

At least ten counts were recorded for this clonotype. V gene TRBV5-1 combines with J gene TRBJ1-6; 10 nucleotides line up with TRBD1. The V gene's germline CDR1 is SGHRS and CDR2 YFSETQ. This CDR3 comprises 15 residues. V dropped 2 bases and J dropped 7; count of bases not matched to a gene: 3. The CDR3 loop reads CASSFGQGGNSPLHF. The CDR3 bases are TGCGCCAGCAGCTTCGGACAGGGGGGAAATTCACCCCTCCACTTT.

This clonotype was counted a few times. This chain joins TRBV7-9 and TRBJ2-3; 8 positions agree with TRBD2. The length of the CDR3 is 17 residues. Looked up from germline, CDR1 is SEHNR and CDR2 is FQNEAQ (reference sequence). With 4 bases clipped from V and 2 bases from J, the junction kept 11 bases outside the gene matches. In DNA, the CDR3 is TGTGCCAGCAGCTCTGGGGCTAGCGGGTCTCACACAGATACGCAGTATTTT. It yields the protein CASSSGASGSHTDTQYF.

The gene calls are TRBV28 and TRBJ2-7; TRBD1 might be the D (6 bases). The CDR3 contains 14 residues. Germline CDR1 reads MDHEN; CDR2 reads SYDVKM. V lost 3 bases to trimming and J lost 4 bases, with 13 bases between them. CDR3 in amino acids: CASSFAQGRYEQYF. The CDR3 DNA reads TGTGCCAGCAGTTTCGCACAGGGCAGATACGAGCAGTACTTC. The full variable domain, its missing parts supplied by reference TRBV28 and TRBJ2-7, is DVKVTQSSRYLVKRTGEKVFLECVQDMDHENMFWYRQDPGLGLRLIYFSYDVKMKEKGDIPEGYSVSREKKERFSLILESASTNQTSMYLCASSFAQGRYEQYFGPGTRLTVT.

This clonotype has at least ten counts. The chain has TRBV29-1 and TRBJ2-5, with D hard to call. CDR3 length: 14 amino acids. From germline, CDR1 is SQVTM and CDR2 ANQGSEA. V lost 6 bases, J lost 2 bases, and 16 bases lay in between. CDR3 loop: CSVRPVTRQETQYF. The CDR3 bases are TGCAGCGTCCGACCAGTAACAAGACAAGAGACCCAGTACTTC.

The chain carries TRBV3-1 and TRBJ2-6; D unclear. Germline V gene data show CDR1 as LGHDT and CDR2 as YNNKEL (reference sequence). The CDR3 totals 16 residues. V was cut by 1 base and J by 3 bases, with 10 bases left in between. CDR3 DNA: TGTGCCAGCAGCCAAGGGGTGACGGTTGGGGCCAACGTCCTGACTTTC. Its translation is CASSQGVTVGANVLTF. Filled out from reference TRBV3-1 and TRBJ2-6, the complete variable domain reads DTAVSQTPKYLVTQMGNDKSIKCEQNLGHDTMYWYKQDSKKFLKIMFSYNNKELIINETVPNRFSPKSPDKAHLNLHINSLELGDSAVYFCASSQGVTVGANVLTFGAGSRLTVL.

The V and J genes are TRBV24-1 and TRBJ2-5; 10 bases align to TRBD1. The trim removed 3 bases at V and 5 bases at J, leaving 5 bases unmatched. The germline V gene encodes CDR1 KGHDR and CDR2 SFDVKD. The CDR3 length is 15 residues. The CDR3 protein is CATSDTGQGSETQYF. The CDR3 DNA is TGTGCCACCAGTGATACGGGACAGGGGTCGGAGACCCAGTACTTC.

This chain uses TRBV4-1 with TRBJ2-7, with D perhaps TRBD1 (5 bases). Germline V gene data show CDR1 as MGHRA and CDR2 as YSYEKL. Between the trimmed V and J ends, which lost 4 bases and 1 base, there was a span of 17 bases. The CDR3 has 16 amino acids. The CDR3 coding sequence is TGCGCCAGCAGCCGATCTCCCTTTCAGGGTTCCTACGAGCAGTACTTC. Residues: CASSRSPFQGSYEQYF.

This clonotype occurred a few times. The chain recombines TRBV6-2 or TRBV6-3 with TRBJ2-1; TRBD1 or TRBD2 may be the D gene (6 bases each). This CDR3 is 16 amino acids long. Germline V gives CDR1 MNHEY, CDR2 SVGEGT. The ends were cut back, 6 bases at V and 3 bases at J, with 18 bases in the middle. This CDR3 is CASSPLGGEFYNEQFF. The CDR3 DNA is TGTGCCAGCAGCCCTCTGGGGGGCGAGTTCTACAATGAGCAGTTCTTC.

The chain has TRBV11-2 and TRBJ2-1; 10 nucleotides match TRBD2. J was trimmed by 8 bases and V by 3 bases; bases with no gene match: 7. The CDR3 sequence is 15 residues long. The V gene's germline CDR1 is SGHAT and CDR2 FQNNGV. CDR3 sequence reads: CASSFFQRGGDEQFF. The CDR3 DNA follows: TGTGCCAGCAGCTTCTTTCAGCGGGGGGGCGATGAGCAGTTCTTC.

This clonotype was detected a few times. The CDR3: CSAVDSGTQYF. CDR3 nucleotide sequence: TGCAGTGCTGTGGACTCAGGGACCCAGTACTTC. The chain uses TRBV20-1 and TRBJ2-5; D perhaps matches TRBD2 (5 bases). V was trimmed by 5 bases and J by 7 bases, leaving 11 bases between them. The CDR3 sequence is 11 residues long. CDR1 and CDR2 (germline): DFQATT, SNEGSKA (reference sequence).